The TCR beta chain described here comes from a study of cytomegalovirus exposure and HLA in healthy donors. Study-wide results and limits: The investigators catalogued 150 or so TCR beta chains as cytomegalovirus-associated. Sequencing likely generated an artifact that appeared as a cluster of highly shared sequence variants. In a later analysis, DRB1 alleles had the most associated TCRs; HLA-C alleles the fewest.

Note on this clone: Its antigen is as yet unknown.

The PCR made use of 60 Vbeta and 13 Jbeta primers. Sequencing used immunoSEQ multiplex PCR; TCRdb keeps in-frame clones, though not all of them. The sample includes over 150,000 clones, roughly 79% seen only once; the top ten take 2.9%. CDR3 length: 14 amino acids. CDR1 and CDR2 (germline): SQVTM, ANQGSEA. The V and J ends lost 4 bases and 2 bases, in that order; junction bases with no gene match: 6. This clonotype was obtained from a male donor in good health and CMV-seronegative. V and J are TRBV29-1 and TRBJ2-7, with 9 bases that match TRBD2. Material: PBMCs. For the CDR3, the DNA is TGCAGCGTTGGGACTAGCGACCCCACCTACGAGCAGTACTTC. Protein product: CSVGTSDPTYEQYF.